The present T cell receptor beta chain was sequenced within a study of shared clonotypes between healthy human individuals. On this clone: Its antigen is unidentified. Other DNA sequences in this sample translate to the same CDR3.

Findings and caveats of the study: A generally larger estimated richness was seen in naive subsets than in memory subsets.

Among the donors, all were Caucasian adults who lived in Nashville, Tennessee. The split of CD4+ cells yielded CD45RA+ naive and CD45RA-negative memory subsets. V was clipped by 5 bases and J by 5 bases, with 12 bases between them. CDR1 is SGHTA, CDR2 FQGNSA, per germline. The CDR3 spans 14 residues. Measured with immunoSEQ multiplex PCR; TCRdb has only the in-frame clones, and not every one. The table lists about 2.3 million clones, over 90% of them singletons. The V and J genes are TRBV7-2 and TRBJ2-2, with D perhaps matching TRBD2 (5 bases). Sequencing was done on a sample of naive CD4+ T cells from PBMCs. The subset here: CD45RA+ positively selected. The receptor was derived from a man aged 18 to 30 in good health. Some clones in this sample may be carry-over from other donors' samples. CDR3: CASSPRTGTGELFF. CDR3 in DNA: TGTGCCAGCAGCCCCCGGACTGGGACCGGGGAGCTGTTTTTT.